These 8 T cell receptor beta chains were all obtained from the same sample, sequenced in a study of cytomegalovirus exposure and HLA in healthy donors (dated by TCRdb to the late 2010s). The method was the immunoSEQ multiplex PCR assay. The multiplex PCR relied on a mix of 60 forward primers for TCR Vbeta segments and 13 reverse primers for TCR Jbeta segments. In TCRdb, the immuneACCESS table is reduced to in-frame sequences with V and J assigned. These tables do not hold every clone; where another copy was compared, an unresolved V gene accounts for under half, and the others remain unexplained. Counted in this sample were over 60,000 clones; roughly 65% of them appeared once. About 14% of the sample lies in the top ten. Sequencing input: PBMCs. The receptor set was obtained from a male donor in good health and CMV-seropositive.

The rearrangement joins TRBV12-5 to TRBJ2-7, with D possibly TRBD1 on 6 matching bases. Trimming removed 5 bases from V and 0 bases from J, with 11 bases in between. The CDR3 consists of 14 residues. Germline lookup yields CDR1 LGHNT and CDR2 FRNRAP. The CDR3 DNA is TGTGCTAGTGGTCCCCCAGGGGCCTCCTACGAGCAGTACTTC. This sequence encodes CASGPPGASYEQYF.

CDR3 region: CASSANNRRGSSETQYF. The CDR3 region has the DNA TGTGCCAGCAGCGCCAATAACCGGCGGGGGAGTTCAGAGACCCAGTACTTC. The chain links TRBV9 to TRBJ2-5, with 7 bases identical to TRBD2. CDR3 size: 17 residues. V lost 3 bases and J lost 4; bases outside the gene matches: 15. Germline V gene data show CDR1 as SGDLS and CDR2 as YYNGEE.

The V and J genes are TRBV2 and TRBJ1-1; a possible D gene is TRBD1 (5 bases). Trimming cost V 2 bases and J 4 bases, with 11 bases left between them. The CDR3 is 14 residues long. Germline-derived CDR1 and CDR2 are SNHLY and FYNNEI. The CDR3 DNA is TGTGCCAGCAGTGAACAGGGTTTAGGCACTGAAGCTTTCTTT. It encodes CASSEQGLGTEAFF.

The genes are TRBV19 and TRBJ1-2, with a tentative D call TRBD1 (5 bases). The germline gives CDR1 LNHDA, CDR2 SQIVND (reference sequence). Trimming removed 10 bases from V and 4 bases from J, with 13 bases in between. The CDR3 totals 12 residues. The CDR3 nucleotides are TGTGCCACCGGTCCGGGGGGCTATGGCTACACCTTC. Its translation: CATGPGGYGYTF.

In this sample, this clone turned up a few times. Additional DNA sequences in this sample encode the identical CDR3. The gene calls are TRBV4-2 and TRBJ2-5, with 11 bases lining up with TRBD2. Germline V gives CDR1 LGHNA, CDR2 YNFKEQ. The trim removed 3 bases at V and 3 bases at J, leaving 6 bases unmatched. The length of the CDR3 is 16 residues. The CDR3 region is CASSQAGTSGKETQYF. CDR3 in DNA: TGTGCCAGCAGCCAGGCCGGGACTAGCGGCAAAGAGACCCAGTACTTC.

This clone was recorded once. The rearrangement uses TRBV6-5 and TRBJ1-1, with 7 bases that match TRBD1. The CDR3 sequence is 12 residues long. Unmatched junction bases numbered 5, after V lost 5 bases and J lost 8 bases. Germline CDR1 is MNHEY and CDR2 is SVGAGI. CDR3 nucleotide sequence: TGTGCCAGCAGTAGACAGGGATTGGAAGCTTTCTTT. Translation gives CASSRQGLEAFF.

The CDR3 sequence: CASSENWYRAYGYTF. In nucleotides, the CDR3 is TGTGCCAGCAGTGAAAATTGGTACAGGGCCTATGGCTACACCTTC. This sequence joins TRBV2 and TRBJ1-2; TRBD1 might be the D (6 bases). Trimming left V 2 bases short and J 4 bases short, with 14 bases between. Germline lookup yields CDR1 SNHLY and CDR2 FYNNEI. The CDR3 sequence is 15 residues long.

CDR3 protein: CASSDSGISSYEQYF. CDR3 DNA sequence: TGCGCCAGCAGTGATTCAGGGATTAGCTCCTACGAGCAGTACTTC. This chain joins TRBV10-1 and TRBJ2-7; weak D call: TRBD1 (5 bases). Germline values: CDR1 WNHNN, CDR2 SYGVQD (reference sequence). Between the trimmed V and J ends, which lost 3 bases and 0 bases, there was a span of 12 bases. CDR3 length: 15 residues.